What follows are 15 T cell receptor beta chains derived from one specimen sequenced in a study of T cells in Graves' hyperthyroidism and ophthalmopathy. Amplified TCR beta CDR3 regions derived from RNA transcripts. Using the HTBI primer set, a first-round RT-PCR was run on the TCR CDR3. TCRdb analysed the multiplex PCR reads with MiXCR anew, one entry per CDR3 protein. The sample carries about 420,000 distinct CDR3 sequences, approximately 14% recorded once. Sequencing input: blood. The receptors shown here come from a woman aged 18-29 years with Graves' hyperthyroidism.

Details on this clonotype: Mismatch with germline at one junction end may stem from a read error. V usage is TRBV6-2 or TRBV6-3 and J usage is TRBJ2-1; the match to TRBD2 covers 7 bases. The CDR3 covers 15 residues. CDR1 is MNHEY and CDR2 is SVGEGT in the germline V gene. In nucleotides, the CDR3 is TGTGCCAGCACGCGGGAGACAGTCTCCTACAATGGGCAGTTCTTC. This sequence encodes CASTRETVSYNGQFF.

The chain carries TRBV28 and TRBJ2-5; a weak D match, TRBD1 (6 bases). This CDR3 region has 16 residues. CDR1 and CDR2 from the germline V gene are MDHEN and SYDVKM. Trimming removed 6 bases from V and 4 bases from J, with 21 bases in between. The CDR3 here is CASSDGTLAPPETQYF. The CDR3 nucleotides read TGTGCCAGCAGCGACGGGACATTGGCCCCACCAGAGACCCAGTACTTC.

The table lists this clonotype with many counts. The genes are TRBV20-1 and TRBJ2-5; 9 bases match TRBD2. V dropped 1 base and J dropped 5; count of bases not matched to a gene: 11. CDR3 size: 16 residues. CDR1 and CDR2 (germline): DFQATT, SNEGSKA (reference sequence). The CDR3 DNA reads TGCAGTGCTAGAGGGTTAGCGGGAGTAACTTGGGAGACCCAGTACTTC. It is translated as CSARGLAGVTWETQYF.

Only a few counts were recorded for this clonotype. The chain is built from TRBV27 and TRBJ2-2, with D possibly matching TRBD2 (5 bases). There are 16 residues in the CDR3. V was cut by 8 bases and J by 4 bases, with 20 bases left in between. The germline gives CDR1 MNHEY, CDR2 SMNVEV (reference sequence). This CDR3 is CASSIALGLPTGELFF. Here the CDR3 DNA reads TGTGCCAGCTCAATCGCTCTCGGACTGCCCACCGGGGAGCTGTTTTTT.

This clonotype was counted at least ten times. J is TRBJ1-1 and V is TRBV5-1, with D maybe TRBD1 (5 bases). The CDR3 runs to 15 residues. V was pared by 3 bases and J by 1 base, with 13 bases between. Per the germline V gene, CDR1 is SGHRS and CDR2 is YFSETQ. In nucleotides, the CDR3 is TGCGCCAGCAGCTCGGGGACGGCCCAGAACACTGAAGCTTTCTTT. It encodes CASSSGTAQNTEAFF.

This clonotype appeared many times. The V and J genes are TRBV7-3 and TRBJ2-5; D is perhaps TRBD2 (6 bases). Germline CDR1 is SGHTA and CDR2 is FQGTGA. This CDR3 has 13 amino acids. Between the trimmed V and J ends, which lost 6 bases and 5 bases, there was a span of 13 bases. CDR3 nucleotide sequence: TGTGCCAGCAGGGCTAGCGCGAATGAGACCCAGTACTTC. It translates to CASRASANETQYF.

This chain links TRBV28 with TRBJ2-1, with TRBD2 identical over 9 bases. V lost 7 bases to trimming and J lost 2 bases; unmatched junction nucleotides: 9. The CDR3 spans 16 residues. Germline V gene lookup returns CDR1 MDHEN and CDR2 SYDVKM. CDR3 sequence: CASTSRLAVTYNEQFF. CDR3 sequence (DNA): TGTGCCAGCACCTCTAGACTAGCGGTAACCTACAATGAGCAGTTCTTC. The full variable domain, rest sourced from reference TRBV28 and TRBJ2-1, is DVKVTQSSRYLVKRTGEKVFLECVQDMDHENMFWYRQDPGLGLRLIYFSYDVKMKEKGDIPEGYSVSREKKERFSLILESASTNQTSMYLCASTSRLAVTYNEQFFGPGTRLTVL.

This clonotype was detected many times. One end of the junction is discordant with germline, which a read error may explain. The chain is built from TRBV28 and TRBJ2-3, with 9 bases fitting TRBD2. Germline values: CDR1 MDHEN, CDR2 SYDVKM. This CDR3 is 13 amino acids long. CDR3 nucleotide sequence: TGTGCCGGCAGCGGGAGGCCCACAGATACGCAGTATTTT. Its translation is CAGSGRPTDTQYF.

In this sample, this clonotype turned up many times. V usage is TRBV28 and J usage is TRBJ2-7, with 10 bases aligning to TRBD2. V lost 5 bases, J lost 3 bases, and 7 bases stayed unmatched. From germline, CDR1 is MDHEN and CDR2 SYDVKM. The CDR3 has 15 residues. The chain's CDR3 is CASSRLAGSDYEQYF. CDR3 DNA: TGTGCCAGCAGTCGACTAGCGGGTTCCGACTACGAGCAGTACTTC.

This clonotype was observed a handful of times. The chain recombines TRBV7-3 with TRBJ2-3; D unclear. This CDR3 is 16 amino acids long. Germline lookup yields CDR1 SGHTA and CDR2 FQGTGA. V lost 5 bases and J 2 bases, leaving 17 bases between the germline ends. The CDR3 region is CASSQDGVGNTDTQYF. DNA of the CDR3: TGTGCCAGCAGCCAAGATGGGGTGGGGAACACAGATACGCAGTATTTT.

This clonotype was found many times. The CDR3 nucleotides are TGTGCCAGCAGCTTAGGTCTGGTGGTTGAGCAGTTCTTC. It translates to CASSLGLVVEQFF. The genes are TRBV7-2 and TRBJ2-1; D uncertain. The germline CDR1 and CDR2 sequences are SGHTA and FQGNSA. There are 13 residues in the CDR3. Trimming pared 1 base from V and 9 bases from J, leaving 10 bases between. Filled out from reference TRBV7-2 and TRBJ2-1, the complete variable domain reads GAGVSQSPSNKVTEKGKDVELRCDPISGHTALYWYRQSLGQGLEFLIYFQGNSAPDKSGLPSDRFSAERTGGSVSTLTIQRTQQEDSAVYLCASSLGLVVEQFFGPGTRLTVL.

This clonotype was recorded many times. V and J are TRBV29-1 and TRBJ2-5; D unclear. This CDR3 region has 15 residues. The V and J ends lost 2 bases and 4 bases respectively, with 17 bases between them. The germline V gene encodes CDR1 SQVTM and CDR2 ANQGSEA. CDR3 sequence: CSVENIDGSAETQYF. The DNA of the CDR3 is TGCAGCGTTGAAAACATTGACGGATCGGCAGAGACCCAGTACTTC.

V is TRBV12-3 or TRBV12-4 and J is TRBJ2-1, with unresolved D. There are 11 residues in the CDR3. Trimming took 1 base from V and 8 from J, leaving 3 bases between them. The CDR3 reads CASSLVDEQFF. The CDR3 DNA is TGTGCCAGCAGTTTAGTGGATGAGCAGTTCTTC.

This clonotype was seen at least ten times. The chain links TRBV6-1 to TRBJ2-1; D is unclear. The ends were cut back, 7 bases at V and 6 bases at J, with 7 bases in the middle. The CDR3 loop spans 11 amino acids. From germline, CDR1 is MNHNS and CDR2 SASEGT. CDR3: CASTNSNEQFF. The CDR3, as DNA: TGTGCCAGCACTAACAGCAATGAGCAGTTCTTC.

In its sample, this clonotype was seen many times. This chain uses TRBV5-1 with TRBJ2-7, with TRBD1 matching over 11 bases. The CDR3 is 15 amino acids. V was clipped by 4 bases and J by 2 bases; unmatched bases: 5. The germline CDR1 and CDR2 sequences are SGHRS and YFSETQ. CDR3 bases: TGCGCCAGCAGCCACGGGACAGGGGGGACCTACGAGCAGTACTTC. It yields the protein CASSHGTGGTYEQYF.